These T cell receptor beta chains were read from a single sample in a study of Graves' ophthalmopathy and Graves' hyperthyroidism. Using its own MiXCR run on the multiplex PCR reads, TCRdb lists one record per CDR3 protein. The data contain approximately 1.2 million distinct CDR3 sequences, roughly 35% of them seen just once; the ten biggest clones take up 11%. The sample taken for sequencing was peripheral blood or thyroid tissue (not recorded which). The receptor source for this set is an adult man with Graves' hyperthyroidism. Each CDR3 is given with its conserved first and last residue. The D gene is left open where the match is weak. A row's size may be missing; if present it is once, few, many or a size class.

v_gene,abundance,d_gene,j_gene,CDR3aa,CDR3nt
TRBV7-9,few,-,TRBJ1-1,CAWRRKRQNTEAFF,TGTGCCTGGAGGCGGAAGAGACAGAACACTGAAGCTTTCTTT
TRBV19,-,-,TRBJ2-7,CASSIGSVPAYEQYF,TGTGCCAGTAGTATAGGTAGCGTTCCGGCCTACGAGCAGTACTTC
TRBV6-2/TRBV6-3,-,-,TRBJ2-2,CASSYPGLGELFF,TGTGCCAGCAGTTACCCAGGCCTAGGGGAGCTGTTTTTT
TRBV10-3,many,TRBD1,TRBJ1-1,CAISPGTGVNTEAFF,TGTGCCATCAGTCCCGGGACAGGGGTGAACACTGAAGCTTTCTTT
TRBV7-2,many,-,TRBJ1-1,CASSSGWAGGRHTEAFF,TGTGCCAGCAGCTCAGGATGGGCAGGAGGCCGCCACACTGAAGCTTTCTTT
TRBV5-4,-,TRBD2,TRBJ2-2,CASSPRTSGPTGELFF,TGTGCCAGCAGCCCTAGGACTAGCGGGCCAACCGGGGAGCTGTTTTTT
TRBV5-1,few,TRBD1,TRBJ2-5,CASSFRDRGSETQYF,TGCGCCAGCAGCTTCCGGGACAGGGGATCCGAGACCCAGTACTTC
TRBV7-9,many,-,TRBJ2-5,CASSFSVETQYF,TGTGCCAGCAGCTTTTCGGTCGAGACCCAGTACTTC
TRBV4-3,-,-,TRBJ2-7,CASSQGLASAYEQYF,TGCGCCAGCAGCCAAGGGCTAGCGTCTGCCTACGAGCAGTACTTC
TRBV10-3,-,-,TRBJ2-2,CAISRQGELFF,TGTGCCATCAGCCGACAGGGGGAGCTGTTTTTT
TRBV12-3/TRBV12-4,many,-,TRBJ1-5,CASSLAAGQPQHF,TGTGCCAGCAGTTTAGCGGCCGGTCAGCCCCAGCATTTT
TRBV2,many,-,TRBJ1-1,CASSEGRLNTEAFF,TGTGCCAGCAGTGAAGGGCGGTTGAACACTGAAGCTTTCTTT
TRBV7-9,-,TRBD1,TRBJ1-5,CASSLDGTGFAEHF,TGTGCCAGCAGCTTAGATGGGACAGGGTTTGCCGAGCATTTT
TRBV2,-,-,TRBJ2-7,CASSPEGDEQYF,TGTGCCAGCTCACCTGAAGGGGACGAGCAGTACTTC
TRBV28,-,-,TRBJ1-5,CASTPPVSYQPQHF,TGTGCCAGCACGCCGCCAGTTAGTTATCAGCCCCAGCATTTT
TRBV19,many,-,TRBJ1-5,CASSTVSDQPQHF,TGTGCCAGTAGTACAGTGTCAGATCAGCCCCAGCATTTT
TRBV9,-,-,TRBJ1-5,CTSSVGGSSNQPQHF,TGTACCAGCAGCGTCGGGGGCAGCAGCAATCAGCCCCAGCATTTT
TRBV25-1,-,-,TRBJ1-2,CAKPTGSDYGYTF,TGCGCCAAGCCCACCGGATCTGACTATGGCTACACCTTC
TRBV24-1,-,-,TRBJ2-7,CATREQSGYEQYF,TGTGCCACCAGAGAACAGTCGGGATACGAGCAGTACTTC
TRBV15,many,-,TRBJ2-7,CATSRGREPTYEQYF,TGTGCCACCAGCAGAGGTAGGGAGCCAACCTACGAGCAGTACTTC
TRBV2,-,-,TRBJ2-5,CASRLGIF,TGTGCCAGCCGACTGGGGATCTTC
TRBV9,many,-,TRBJ1-3,CASSVTDSIFSGNTIYF,TGTGCCAGCAGCGTAACAGACTCCATCTTCTCTGGAAACACCATATATTTT
TRBV5-5,-,-,TRBJ2-7,CASSFGWQGGSYEQYF,TGTGCCAGCAGCTTTGGGTGGCAGGGGGGGTCCTACGAGCAGTACTTC
TRBV29-1,-,TRBD1,TRBJ2-7,CSLGDRASVNYEQYF,TGCAGCTTAGGGGACAGGGCCTCCGTAAACTACGAGCAGTACTTC
TRBV28,once,TRBD1,TRBJ1-4,CASSSTGFTNEKLFF,TGTGCCAGCAGTTCGACAGGGTTTACTAATGAAAAACTGTTTTTT
TRBV9,few,TRBD2,TRBJ2-7,CASSVGIAGGGEYEQYF,TGTGCCAGCAGCGTAGGGATTGCGGGAGGCGGCGAGTACGAGCAGTACTTC
TRBV10-2,-,-,TRBJ2-1,CASSRVGSNEQFF,TGCGCCAGCAGTAGGGTAGGGAGCAATGAGCAGTTCTTC
TRBV29-1,many,-,TRBJ2-2,CSVGHPTGELFF,TGCAGCGTTGGACACCCCACCGGGGAGCTGTTTTTT
TRBV25-1,-,-,TRBJ1-1,CASRPQAQLTEAFF,TGTGCCAGCAGACCCCAGGCTCAATTAACTGAAGCTTTCTTT
TRBV2,-,TRBD1,TRBJ1-2,CASRGGQVGDGYTF,TGTGCCAGTCGCGGGGGACAGGTGGGCGATGGCTACACCTTC
TRBV7-8,many,-,TRBJ1-4,CASSLIGATNEKLFF,TGTGCCAGCAGCTTAATAGGAGCAACTAATGAAAAACTGTTTTTT
TRBV6-1,-,-,TRBJ1-1,CASSESGRPSAEAFF,TGTGCCAGCAGTGAATCTGGGCGGCCGTCGGCTGAAGCTTTCTTT
TRBV2,-,-,TRBJ1-3,CASGFGGEGNTIYF,TGTGCCAGCGGCTTTGGAGGGGAGGGAAACACCATATATTTT
TRBV7-2,many,-,TRBJ1-5,CASSSLGGGNQPQHF,TGTGCCAGCAGCTCTCTGGGGGGAGGCAATCAGCCCCAGCATTTT
TRBV9,-,TRBD1,TRBJ1-1,CASSAGDRANTEAFF,TGTGCCAGCAGCGCAGGGGACAGGGCGAACACTGAAGCTTTCTTT
TRBV19,-,TRBD1,TRBJ2-7,CASNTWTGDEQYF,TGTGCCAGTAATACCTGGACAGGGGACGAGCAGTACTTC
TRBV29-1,-,TRBD1,TRBJ1-2,CSVERQGNYGYTF,TGCAGCGTTGAACGACAGGGAAACTATGGCTACACCTTC
TRBV24-1,many,-,TRBJ2-5,CATGGNGETQYF,TGTGCCACCGGGGGAAACGGAGAGACCCAGTACTTC
TRBV7-2,few,-,TRBJ2-5,CASSLLMPGLSQYF,TGTGCCAGCAGCTTACTTATGCCGGGGTTGTCCCAGTACTTC
TRBV29-1,-,TRBD1,TRBJ2-7,CSSIGQGPYEQYF,TGCAGCAGTATAGGACAGGGGCCCTACGAGCAGTACTTC
TRBV11-2,many,-,TRBJ1-1,CASSLGRGGDTEAFF,TGTGCCAGCAGCTTAGGACGGGGAGGCGACACTGAAGCTTTCTTT
TRBV29-1,-,-,TRBJ2-7,CSASSVVRRVAYEQYF,TGCAGCGCCAGCAGCGTAGTTCGCAGGGTGGCCTACGAGCAGTACTTC
TRBV7-9,-,-,TRBJ2-7,CASSLGTWSSYEQYF,TGTGCCAGCAGCTTAGGGACGTGGAGCTCCTACGAGCAGTACTTC
TRBV19,many,TRBD2,TRBJ2-7,CATTPGTSGTPEQYF,TGTGCCACCACACCGGGGACTAGCGGTACACCCGAGCAGTACTTC
TRBV6-6,-,TRBD1,TRBJ2-7,CASRETGAGSYEQYF,TGTGCCAGCAGGGAGACAGGGGCAGGCTCCTACGAGCAGTACTTC